The clone carrying this T cell receptor (beta chain) was recorded a few times. Its antigen is as yet unknown. Arm-PCR of CDR3 regions and iRepertoire HTBI primers were used to build TCR beta libraries. MiXCR, run by TCRdb on the multiplex PCR reads, gives a single entry per CDR3 protein. The table shows about 340,000 distinct CDR3 sequences, with roughly 21% occurring only once. The time point: persistent/refractory GD, antithyroid drugs over 5 years with positive TRAb. Researchers made the TCR library from RNA that was extracted from PBMCs. Peripheral blood, approximately 9 milliliters per patient, was collected in EDTA tubes. This specimen comes from a study of regulatory T cells in long-lasting Graves disease. Study observations and caveats: Exclusively peripheral blood, rather than thyroid tissue, was studied. Lower TCR diversity characterized persistent Graves' patients relative to newly diagnosed patients. More public clonotypes were shared by persistent patients (about 2,700) than by new patients (roughly 870).

This receptor was taken from a female donor with Graves disease. Specimen: peripheral blood mononuclear cells (PBMCs), collected when the disease was refractory, from a patient treated with antithyroid drugs.

The CDR3 region has the DNA TGTGCCAGCAGCATCAGGGAGTCCTTGGGCACTGAAGCTTTCTTT. Translation gives CASSIRESLGTEAFF. The chain is built from TRBV7-2 and TRBJ1-1; D possibly corresponds to TRBD1 (5 bases). Germline-derived CDR1 and CDR2 are SGHTA and FQGNSA. V lost 5 bases to trimming and J lost 4 bases, with 17 bases between them. CDR3 length: 15 residues.